These T cell receptor beta chains were read from a single sample in a study of blood T cell repertoires in COVID-19. Method: immunoSEQ multiplex PCR; TCRdb's copy keeps in-frame clones and lacks some. Of more than 95,000 clones in the sample, approximately 81% were seen once. The sample was peripheral blood. The receptors here all came from a woman aged 45-60 years with acute or convalescent COVID-19. Each CDR3 is given with its conserved first and last residue. The D gene is left open where the match is weak. Where a row states a size, it is once, few, many or the class of an expanded clone; other rows omit it.

13	TRBV5-1	TRBJ2-5	NA	TRBD2	TGCGCCAGCAGCCAGACTAGCGGGGCGACCCAGTACTTC	CASSQTSGATQYF
12	TRBV2	TRBJ2-7	NA	NA	TGTGCCAGCAGTGAACAGGCCTACGAGCAGTACTTC	CASSEQAYEQYF
14	TRBV7-2	TRBJ1-5	NA	NA	TGTGCCAGCAGCGCTCAGGGAGGGAATCAGCCCCAGCATTTT	CASSAQGGNQPQHF
11	TRBV24-1	TRBJ1-3	NA	NA	TGTGCCACCAGCGTCGGAAACACCATATATTTT	CATSVGNTIYF
15	TRBV5-5	TRBJ2-1	NA	TRBD2	TGTGCCAGCAGCTTGGAAGCGGGAGCCTACAATGAGCAGTTCTTC	CASSLEAGAYNEQFF
12	TRBV7-6	TRBJ2-3	NA	NA	TGTGCCAGCAGCCAGACTAGTCATACGCAGTATTTT	CASSQTSHTQYF
13	TRBV10-3	TRBJ1-5	NA	NA	TGTGCCATCAGTGGTACCTTAGATCAGCCCCAGCATTTT	CAISGTLDQPQHF
18	TRBV7-9	TRBJ2-7	NA	TRBD2	TGTGCCAGCAGCCCTACGTGGGGACTAGCGGGAGGACGGGACGAGCAGTACTTC	CASSPTWGLAGGRDEQYF
13	TRBV3-1/TRBV3-2	TRBJ2-7	NA	NA	TGTGCCAGCAGCCAAGTGTCCGGAGGCGAGCAGTACTTC	CASSQVSGGEQYF
14	TRBV30	TRBJ1-6	few	NA	TGTGCCTGGAGTGTACCGGGGAGGGATTCACCCCTCCACTTT	CAWSVPGRDSPLHF
15	TRBV7-7	TRBJ2-2	NA	TRBD2	TGTGCTAGCAGCTTAGCGGGCTTTTCGGCCGGGGAGCTGTTTTTT	CASSLAGFSAGELFF
14	TRBV6-4	TRBJ2-1	NA	TRBD2	TGTGCCAGCAGTGAGTTAGCGGGATGGGGTGAGCAGTTCTTC	CASSELAGWGEQFF
12	TRBV29-1	TRBJ1-4	NA	NA	TGCAGCGTTGGGTCAGGGGATGAAAAACTGTTTTTT	CSVGSGDEKLFF
17	TRBV9	TRBJ2-1	few	TRBD1	TGTGCCAGCAGCGCGCAAATAGGGACAGGGATATACAATGAGCAGTTCTTC	CASSAQIGTGIYNEQFF
16	TRBV4-2	TRBJ2-1	NA	TRBD2	TGTGCCAGCAGCCAAGGGAGCGGGAGTAAGGACAATGAGCAGTTCTTC	CASSQGSGSKDNEQFF
17	TRBV18	TRBJ1-3	NA	TRBD1	TGTGCCAGCTCACCGATCCTAGGACAGGCGACTGGAAACACCATATATTTT	CASSPILGQATGNTIYF
14	TRBV6-1	TRBJ2-2	NA	TRBD2	TGTGCCAGCAGTGAGCTGGGGAGGGGCGGGGAGCTGTTTTTT	CASSELGRGGELFF
12	TRBV19	TRBJ2-2	NA	NA	TGTGCCAGTGGAGGGGGGGGCGGGGAGCTGTTTTTT	CASGGGGGELFF
18	TRBV5-4	TRBJ2-6	NA	TRBD1	TGTGCCAGCAGCTTGAGAAAACAGGGGGCGACCGGGGCCAACGTCCTGACTTTC	CASSLRKQGATGANVLTF
14	TRBV7-8	TRBJ1-5	NA	NA	TGTGCCAGCAGCTTACGTAACGGGGATCAGCCCCAGCATTTT	CASSLRNGDQPQHF
14	TRBV30	TRBJ2-7	NA	TRBD2	TGTGCCTGGAGAGCCAGCGGGAGGGCCTGGGAGCAGTACTTC	CAWRASGRAWEQYF
15	TRBV18	TRBJ2-3	NA	TRBD2	TGTGCCAGCTCACAAGGGACTAGCGGGGCAGATACGCAGTATTTT	CASSQGTSGADTQYF
14	TRBV11-3	TRBJ2-1	NA	NA	TGTGCCAGCAGCTTAGTCAGGGACTCTAATGAGCAGTTCTTC	CASSLVRDSNEQFF